This T cell receptor beta chain was identified during a study of blood T cell repertoires in COVID-19. Study-wide background: PBMCs, B-cell-depleted T cells, or T cells were the source of the cDNA or gDNA that made up the material.

Germline values: CDR1 LGHNA, CDR2 YNFKEQ. V lost 0 bases, J lost 2 bases, and 8 bases stayed unmatched. The CDR3 extends over 17 amino acids. Only one count was recorded for this clone. Sequenced by immunoSEQ multiplex PCR; TCRdb stores in-frame clones only, minus some. The sample records around 310,000 clones, about 91% being singletons. Sequencing input: peripheral blood. The genes are TRBV4-2 and TRBJ2-5, with 8 nucleotides matching TRBD2. The sequence came from a woman aged 60-75 years with acute or convalescent COVID-19. The CDR3 DNA is TGTGCCAGCAGCCAAGATGGAGGGACTAGTGAGCAAGAGACCCAGTACTTC. Translated, it gives CASSQDGGTSEQETQYF.